The 27 T cell receptor beta chains given below trace back to one sample, sequenced in a study of blood T cell repertoires in COVID-19 (TCRdb year 2020). The method was the immunoSEQ multiplex PCR assay. TCRdb took over this immuneACCESS table, retaining in-frame rearrangements with V and J assigned. Such tables are incomplete; in checked studies, under half of the missing clones stem from an unresolved V gene, and the remainder is unexplained. In this sample the table shows over 40,000 clones, around 92% of which occur a single time. The ten largest make up more than 10% of the sample. Sequenced material: peripheral blood. The receptors here all came from a human donor in a cohort sampled during active COVID-19.

This chain joins TRBV5-1 and TRBJ2-5; TRBD1 matches 8 bases. Trimming took 3 bases from V and 5 from J; bases not matched to a gene: 9. Per the germline V gene, CDR1 is SGHRS and CDR2 is YFSETQ. The CDR3 is made up of 15 amino acids. The chain's CDR3 is CASSSGWTGTETQYF. The CDR3 DNA reads TGCGCCAGCAGCTCGGGTTGGACAGGGACGGAGACCCAGTACTTC.

V and J are TRBV9 and TRBJ1-2; the D gene is possibly TRBD1 (6 bases). V was shortened by 4 bases and J by 3 bases, with 13 bases between the two germline ends. CDR1 is SGDLS, CDR2 YYNGEE, per germline. This CDR3 has 14 amino acids. The CDR3 DNA reads as TGTGCCAGCAGCCAGGGGTCCGGCGACTATGGCTACACCTTC. This gives the protein CASSQGSGDYGYTF.

The gene calls are TRBV5-4 and TRBJ2-7; a possible D gene is TRBD1 (6 bases). The V gene lost 5 bases and the J gene lost 0 bases, with 12 bases spanning the gap. Per germline, CDR1 SGHNT and CDR2 YYREEE (reference sequence). This CDR3 has 14 amino acids. Here the CDR3 DNA reads TGTGCCAGCAGAGTACAGGGCAGCTCCTACGAGCAGTACTTC. Protein product: CASRVQGSSYEQYF.

CDR3 DNA sequence: TGTGCCAGCAGTCAACCTGGCCGTACACGCAATCAGCCCCAGCATTTT. Translated: CASSQPGRTRNQPQHF. The chain is built from TRBV6-2 or TRBV6-3 and TRBJ1-5; no firm D call. The CDR3 contains 16 residues. CDR1 is MNHEY, CDR2 SVGEGT, per germline. With 5 bases removed from V and 2 bases from J, the gap between germline ends came to 16 bases.

The chain employs TRBV12-2 and TRBJ2-3; the table names TRBD2, a call not compared with the DNA. TRBV12-2 is flagged as a pseudogene. CDR3 length equals 13 residues. The CDR3 loop is CASRRIFSFAQYF. The DNA of the CDR3 is TGTGCAAGTCGCCGAATTTTTAGCTTTGCGCAGTATTTT.

The gene calls are TRBV9 and TRBJ2-2, with D perhaps TRBD2 (6 bases). The CDR3 totals 14 residues. Germline V lookup: CDR1 SGDLS, CDR2 YYNGEE. V was shortened by 2 bases and J by 7 bases, with 12 bases between the two germline ends. The CDR3 sequence: CASSVREEGGELFF. The CDR3 DNA follows: TGTGCCAGCAGCGTGCGCGAGGAGGGCGGGGAGCTGTTTTTT.

In its sample, this clone was seen once. The rearrangement uses TRBV3-1 (or the pseudogene TRBV3-2) and TRBJ1-2, with D perhaps matching TRBD1 (6 bases). Germline V CDR1 and CDR2: LGHDT, YNNKEL (reference sequence). This CDR3 is 13 amino acids long. Trimming stripped 4 bases from V and 3 bases from J, with 9 bases between. The CDR3 here is CASSPRGDYGYTF. CDR3 in DNA: TGTGCCAGCAGCCCCAGGGGTGACTATGGCTACACCTTC.

The chain is built from TRBV5-4 and TRBJ1-2; 8 nucleotides match TRBD1. The germline gives CDR1 SGHNT, CDR2 YYREEE (reference sequence). The CDR3 length is 14 residues. J was trimmed by 4 bases and V by 4 bases; bases with no gene match: 6. Here the CDR3 reads CASSNGGQGYGYTF. The CDR3 nucleotides are TGTGCCAGCAGCAATGGCGGACAGGGCTATGGCTACACCTTC.

J is TRBJ2-1 and V is TRBV27, with TRBD1 matching 11 bases. The CDR3 consists of 15 residues. Germline loops: CDR1 MNHEY, CDR2 SMNVEV (reference sequence). The ends lost 5 bases at V and 1 base at J; junction bases unmatched: 1. The CDR3 here is CASSRDRGSYNEQFF. In DNA form, the CDR3 reads TGTGCCAGCAGTCGGGACAGGGGGTCCTACAATGAGCAGTTCTTC.

The J gene is TRBJ2-1, the V gene TRBV13; 10 bases align to TRBD2. CDR1 is PRHDT, CDR2 FYEKMQ, per germline (reference sequence). The CDR3 contains 17 residues. Unmatched junction bases numbered 8, after V lost 0 bases and J lost 6 bases. Written as DNA, the CDR3 is TGTGCCAGCAGCTTAGGCTATCTAGCGGGGGTCGGCAATGAGCAGTTCTTC. It yields the protein CASSLGYLAGVGNEQFF.

On this clone itself: Its ends do not fully match the called genes, so a read error is possible. This sequence joins TRBV6-5 and TRBJ1-2; possible D gene TRBD1, 6 bases. Per germline, CDR1 MNHEY and CDR2 SVGAGI. The CDR3 length is 13 residues. CDR3 coding DNA: TGTACCAGCAGATTTGGACAGAACTATGGCTACACCTTC. Encoded protein: CTSRFGQNYGYTF.

J is TRBJ1-2 and V is TRBV29-1; 9 nucleotides align to TRBD1. Losses at the gene ends were 7 bases for V and 6 bases for J; bases not matched to a gene: 3. CDR1 is SQVTM, CDR2 ANQGSEA, per germline. CDR3 length: 11 residues. CDR3 sequence: CSAGQGDGYTF. Written as DNA, the CDR3 is TGCAGCGCGGGACAGGGTGATGGCTACACCTTC.

This clone was seen a handful of times. Different DNA sequences within this sample yield the same CDR3. V gene TRBV11-2 combines with J gene TRBJ1-1; perhaps TRBD1 as D (5 bases). The CDR3 length is 13 residues. Germline CDR1 and CDR2: SGHAT and FQNNGV. With 3 bases removed from V and 1 base from J, the gap between germline ends came to 6 bases. The CDR3 nucleotides are TGTGCCAGCAGCTTTCAGGGGAACACTGAAGCTTTCTTT. Protein product: CASSFQGNTEAFF.

This chain connects TRBV27 to TRBJ1-5; unclear D gene. With 7 bases removed from V and 0 bases from J, the gap between germline ends came to 13 bases. The CDR3 is made up of 15 amino acids. Germline CDR1 MNHEY, CDR2 SMNVEV (reference sequence). CDR3 in DNA: TGTGCCAGCATGGAGGGCACCGATAGCAATCAGCCCCAGCATTTT. It yields the protein CASMEGTDSNQPQHF.

The chain has TRBV9 and TRBJ1-4; 9 nucleotides line up with TRBD1. The CDR3 covers 14 residues. V shed 4 bases and J 7 bases; nucleotides not matched to a gene: 5. Germline values: CDR1 SGDLS, CDR2 YYNGEE. CDR3 nucleotide sequence: TGTGCCAGCAGCCCGGACAGGGGTTCTGAAAAACTGTTTTTT. Amino acids: CASSPDRGSEKLFF.

This clone was observed a single time. V is TRBV5-1 and J is TRBJ1-2; 7 bases fit TRBD1. Trimming at V came to 1 base and at J to 8 bases, leaving 5 bases not matched to a gene. The CDR3 extends over 13 amino acids. In germline, CDR1 is SGHRS, CDR2 YFSETQ. The CDR3 sequence is CASSLTGVGGYTF. In DNA form, the CDR3 reads TGCGCCAGCAGCTTGACAGGGGTAGGCGGCTACACCTTC.

The CDR3 coding sequence is TGTGCCAGCATGGAGGATACGCAGTATTTT. This codes for CASMEDTQYF. The chain is built from TRBV7-9 and TRBJ2-3; D uncertain. Trimming left V 7 bases short and J 6 bases short, with 5 bases between. The germline V gene has CDR1 SEHNR and CDR2 FQNEAQ (reference sequence). This CDR3 has 10 residues.

The gene calls are TRBV18 and TRBJ2-3; a possible D gene is TRBD2 (6 bases). From germline, CDR1 is KGHSH and CDR2 LQKENI. Trimming left V 5 bases short and J 4 bases short, with 25 bases between. The length of the CDR3 is 18 residues. The CDR3 nucleotides are TGTGCCAGCTCAAGTTCGGCGGGGATAGGAGTTTTCGCAGATACGCAGTATTTT. Translation: CASSSSAGIGVFADTQYF.

CDR3 protein: CASSLGGGTVAKNIQYF. As DNA, the CDR3 is TGTGCCAGCAGCTTAGGCGGGGGGACTGTAGCCAAAAACATTCAGTACTTC. The rearrangement uses TRBV7-2 and TRBJ2-4; 8 positions agree with TRBD2. From germline, CDR1 is SGHTA and CDR2 FQGNSA. This CDR3 comprises 17 residues. V gave up 1 base and J gave up 0 bases; unmatched junction bases: 5.

This chain joins TRBV7-3 and TRBJ2-1; D is possibly TRBD2 (5 bases). Trimming shortened V by 5 bases and J by 8 bases, and 22 bases separated the two germline ends. The CDR3 contains 16 residues. Germline-derived CDR1 and CDR2 are SGHTA and FQGTGA. CDR3 DNA: TGTGCCAGCAGCCGTCACGTCAGCGGTCCTGAGGATGAGCAGTTCTTC. This encodes CASSRHVSGPEDEQFF. The entire variable domain, with the rest obtained from reference TRBV7-3 and TRBJ2-1, is as follows: GAGVSQTPSNKVTEKGKYVELRCDPISGHTALYWYRQSLGQGPEFLIYFQGTGAADDSGLPNDRFFAVRPEGSVSTLKIQRTERGDSAVYLCASSRHVSGPEDEQFFGPGTRLTVL.

The sample holds a few counts of this clone. The J gene is TRBJ2-7, the V gene TRBV7-8, with D perhaps TRBD2 (6 bases). The germline CDR1 and CDR2 sequences are SGHVS and FQNEAQ. This CDR3 region has 15 residues. The ends were cut back, 2 bases at V and 0 bases at J, with 11 bases in the middle. The CDR3 reads CASSLSGGTSYEQYF. The CDR3 DNA follows: TGTGCCAGCAGCTTATCGGGCGGGACCTCCTACGAGCAGTACTTC.

V usage is TRBV9 and J usage is TRBJ2-7; unclear D gene. The ends were cut back, 4 bases at V and 3 bases at J, with 17 bases in the middle. The germline CDR1 and CDR2 sequences are SGDLS and YYNGEE. The CDR3 totals 15 residues. DNA for the CDR3: TGTGCCAGCAGCCCAGGTCCTCAATCGAACTACGAGCAGTACTTC. It specifies CASSPGPQSNYEQYF.

The chain has TRBV7-6 and TRBJ2-1; the match to TRBD2 covers 11 bases. The CDR3 totals 21 residues. Germline V CDR1 and CDR2: SGHVS, FNYEAQ. Unmatched junction bases numbered 18, after V lost 2 bases and J lost 3 bases. The CDR3 sequence is CASSLPSSRIAGGPHYNEQFF. CDR3 bases: TGTGCCAGCAGCTTACCGTCAAGTCGTATAGCGGGGGGGCCTCACTACAATGAGCAGTTCTTC.

The chain carries TRBV12-3 or TRBV12-4 and TRBJ2-4; the D gene is possibly TRBD2 (5 bases). CDR3 length: 13 amino acids. Trimming took 2 bases from V and 4 from J, leaving 6 bases between them. The CDR3 region is CASSLREKNIQYF. The CDR3 nucleotides read TGTGCCAGCAGTTTACGGGAAAAAAACATTCAGTACTTC.

This chain uses TRBV5-5 with TRBJ2-7; 7 bases map to TRBD1. The CDR3 is made up of 14 amino acids. Germline loops: CDR1 SGHKS, CDR2 YYEKEE (reference sequence). Trimming removed 0 bases from V and 7 bases from J; junction bases left unmatched: 7. The CDR3 region is CASSLAAGGREQYF. In DNA, the CDR3 is TGTGCCAGCAGCTTGGCAGCAGGGGGTCGGGAGCAGTACTTC.

The gene calls are TRBV28 and TRBJ2-1, with D unresolved. Trimming cost V 6 bases and J 8 bases, with 11 bases left between them. The CDR3 consists of 12 residues. Germline V gene data show CDR1 as MDHEN and CDR2 as SYDVKM. Here the CDR3 reads CASSLYADEQFF. The DNA for the CDR3 is TGTGCCAGCAGCCTATATGCCGATGAGCAGTTCTTC.

The rearrangement joins TRBV18 to TRBJ2-3; TRBD2 matches at 9 bases. With 0 bases clipped from V and 0 bases from J, the junction kept 4 bases outside the gene matches. The CDR3 sequence is 17 residues long. The germline CDR1 and CDR2 sequences are KGHSH and LQKENI. The CDR3 region is CASSPPGGRGSTDTQYF. DNA of the CDR3: TGTGCCAGCTCACCACCGGGCGGGAGGGGAAGCACAGATACGCAGTATTTT.